This T cell receptor (beta chain) was observed in a study of T cell changes during pregnancy in multiple sclerosis (dated by TCRdb to 2018 to 2020). Turning to the overall study: The study looked at changes in the T cell repertoire across pregnancy in women with multiple sclerosis.

Deletion took 0 bases off V and 1 base off J, with a span of 7 bases between the germline ends. Reading from cysteine to phenylalanine, the CDR3 counts 16 amino acids. Only CDR3 DNA remains: 48 bases, in frame from the first base. Sequences LGHNA (CDR1) and YSLEER (CDR2) are obtained from the germline V gene. Points on this clone: What this receptor recognizes is not known. No base qualities exist here, and no much larger clone lies one base off it.

Libraries came from the immunoSEQ multiplex PCR assay. TCRdb took this table from immuneACCESS and kept in-frame rearrangements with V and J called. Such tables lack part of the clones; where checked against another copy, unresolved V genes explain under half of the gap, and the rest is unexplained. The sample table contains around 30,000 clones; only one count was recorded for more than 75% of them. Of the sample, more than 7.5% falls within the top ten clones. The TCR originated in a female donor with multiple sclerosis, enrolled in a pregnancy study. This sequence uses TRBV4-3 and TRBJ2-6, with no D gene named confidently. The specimen comprised CD8+ T cells from peripheral blood mononuclear cells, sampled after pregnancy. The CDR3 reads as follows: CASSQEGVSGANVLTF. The bases read TGCGCCAGCAGCCAAGAAGGAGTATCTGGGGCCAACGTCCTGACTTTC.